The 32 T cell receptor beta chains presented below share a single source sample, sequenced in a study of blood T cell repertoires in COVID-19. Sequencing used immunoSEQ multiplex PCR; TCRdb keeps in-frame clones, though not all of them. Of roughly 130,000 clones listed, less than 90% are singletons. The sample comprised PBMCs or T cells enriched from blood (not recorded which). These receptors all come from a woman aged 50 to 60 who had recovered from COVID-19.

The V and J genes are TRBV5-1 and TRBJ1-1; D unclear. Per the germline V gene, CDR1 is SGHRS and CDR2 is YFSETQ. The CDR3 is 16 residues long. With 0 bases removed from V and 0 bases from J, the gap between germline ends came to 12 bases. The CDR3 bases are TGCGCCAGCAGCTTGGCTCAGGATTTATTGAACACTGAAGCTTTCTTT. The encoded protein is CASSLAQDLLNTEAFF. The variable domain in full, with the rest retrieved from reference TRBV5-1 and TRBJ1-1, is KAGVTQTPRYLIKTRGQQVTLSCSPISGHRSVSWYQQTPGQGLQFLFEYFSETQRNKGNFPGRFSGRQFSNSRSEMNVSTLELGDSALYLCASSLAQDLLNTEAFFGQGTRLTVV.

This chain links TRBV11-2 with TRBJ1-6, with 8 bases matching TRBD1. Unmatched junction bases numbered 7, after V lost 6 bases and J lost 3 bases. Germline-derived CDR1 and CDR2 are SGHAT and FQNNGV. CDR3 length: 16 residues. For the CDR3, the DNA is TGTGCCAGCAGTCGGGGGACAGGTATCTATAATTCACCCCTCCACTTT. Protein product: CASSRGTGIYNSPLHF.

A single count supports this clone. The V gene is TRBV5-4, the J gene TRBJ2-2; 12 nucleotides agree with TRBD2. The CDR3 runs 17 residues. CDR1 and CDR2 (germline): SGHNT, YYREEE (reference sequence). V dropped 7 bases and J dropped 5; count of bases not matched to a gene: 12. Here the CDR3 reads CASRVLMTSGGTGELFF. CDR3 in DNA: TGTGCCAGCCGGGTACTTATGACTAGCGGGGGTACCGGGGAGCTGTTTTTT.

The rearrangement uses TRBV7-2 and TRBJ2-3, with 11 positions matching TRBD2. Germline values: CDR1 SGHTA, CDR2 FQGNSA. J gave up 6 bases and V 5 bases, and 10 bases lay outside the gene matches. The CDR3 is 16 amino acids. The CDR3, as DNA: TGTGCCAGCAGCCCCGAGGTAGCGGGGGGGCTTGATACGCAGTATTTT. It yields the protein CASSPEVAGGLDTQYF.

This clone was observed a handful of times. The chain carries TRBV21-1 and TRBJ2-5; the table's D call of TRBD2 was not tested on the DNA. TRBV21-1 is listed as a pseudogene. This CDR3 has 16 amino acids. CDR3 protein: CASSLEGAQLKETQYF. Here the CDR3 DNA reads TGTGCCAGCAGTTTAGAGGGCGCACAGTTAAAGGAGACCCAGTACTTC.

The chain recombines TRBV4-2 with TRBJ2-1; 8 bases are shared with TRBD2. Trimming removed 4 bases from V and 5 bases from J; junction bases left unmatched: 13. This CDR3 has 17 residues. CDR1 is LGHNA, CDR2 YNFKEQ, per germline. DNA for the CDR3: TGTGCCAGCAGCCCATCCCCCCAGCGGGGGACCAACAATGAGCAGTTCTTC. Encoded protein: CASSPSPQRGTNNEQFF.

V usage is TRBV2 and J usage is TRBJ1-4, with D possibly matching TRBD1 (5 bases). Germline values: CDR1 SNHLY, CDR2 FYNNEI. The CDR3 covers 14 residues. The ends were cut back, 5 bases at V and 8 bases at J, with 15 bases in the middle. CDR3 in DNA: TGTGCCAGCAGTCCTGCCGCGGGGGGGGAAAAACTGTTTTTT. Translation: CASSPAAGGEKLFF.

The chain uses TRBV25-1 and TRBJ1-3, with D perhaps matching TRBD1 (5 bases). Germline-derived CDR1 and CDR2 are MGHDK and SYGVNS. V dropped 6 bases and J dropped 1 base, with 10 bases sitting between them. The CDR3 extends over 14 amino acids. CDR3 coding DNA: TGTGCCAGCAGCAGGGCTGTTTCTGGAAACACCATATATTTT. Translation: CASSRAVSGNTIYF. Combining the CDR3 with reference TRBV25-1 and TRBJ1-3 gives the whole variable domain EADIYQTPRYLVIGTGKKITLECSQTMGHDKMYWYQQDPGMELHLIHYSYGVNSTEKGDLSSESTVSRIRTEHFPLTLESARPSHTSQYLCASSRAVSGNTIYFGEGSWLTVV.

V is TRBV27 and J is TRBJ2-1, with D possibly TRBD1 on 6 matching bases. The CDR3 contains 16 residues. The V gene lost 8 bases and the J gene lost 3 bases, with 20 bases spanning the gap. Germline CDR1 is MNHEY and CDR2 is SMNVEV (reference sequence). In DNA, the CDR3 is TGTGCCAGCGACGCCTCAGGGGTGGACCACTACAATGAGCAGTTCTTC. Its translation: CASDASGVDHYNEQFF.

Worth noting for this clone: This specimen includes other DNA sequences encoding the same CDR3. This chain links TRBV7-5 with TRBJ1-6; TRBD1 is the table's D call, not checked against the DNA. TRBV7-5 is listed as a pseudogene. The CDR3 runs 16 residues. CDR3 in DNA: TGTGCTAGAAGCTTGAGACAGTCCAACTATAATTCACCCCTCCACTTT. It specifies CARSLRQSNYNSPLHF.

This clone was detected only once. V gene TRBV25-1 combines with J gene TRBJ1-2; D uncertain. The CDR3 spans 14 residues. Germline CDR1 and CDR2: MGHDK and SYGVNS. Between the trimmed V and J ends, which lost 4 bases and 1 base, there was a span of 10 bases. CDR3 residues: CASSGFDYNYGYTF. The CDR3 nucleotides are TGTGCCAGCAGTGGGTTTGACTATAACTATGGCTACACCTTC.

The genes are TRBV6-5 and TRBJ1-2; D unclear. The length of the CDR3 is 13 residues. Trimming pared 0 bases from V and 1 base from J, leaving 3 bases between. Germline V gene sequence: CDR1 MNHEY, CDR2 SVGAGI. The CDR3: CASSYSRNYGYTF. For the CDR3, the DNA is TGTGCCAGCAGTTACTCCCGTAACTATGGCTACACCTTC.

This clone came up a few times. This chain joins TRBV28 and TRBJ2-7; the D is unclear. The length of the CDR3 is 11 residues. The germline V gene encodes CDR1 MDHEN and CDR2 SYDVKM. V was shortened by 6 bases and J by 7 bases, with 10 bases between the two germline ends. The CDR3 DNA reads as TGTGCCAGCAGCGACATTGGGGAGCAGTACTTC. It encodes CASSDIGEQYF.

The V and J genes are TRBV27 and TRBJ1-6; TRBD1 aligns across 8 bases. The CDR3 covers 16 residues. J was trimmed by 2 bases and V by 4 bases; bases with no gene match: 4. From germline, CDR1 is MNHEY and CDR2 SMNVEV (reference sequence). CDR3: CASSSDRVTYNSPLHF. The CDR3 coding sequence is TGTGCCAGCAGTTCGGACAGGGTGACCTATAATTCACCCCTCCACTTT.

The chain couples TRBV11-3 to TRBJ2-7, with 8 bases aligning to TRBD2. The germline V gene encodes CDR1 SGHNT and CDR2 YENEEA. This CDR3 spans 17 amino acids. V trimming: 1 base; J trimming: 0 bases; junction bases outside the gene matches: 8. The CDR3 here is CASSLGLAGRPSYEQYF. CDR3 DNA sequence: TGTGCCAGCAGCTTAGGTCTAGCGGGCCGTCCCTCCTACGAGCAGTACTTC.

The rearrangement joins TRBV5-8 to TRBJ1-6, with TRBD1 matching 7 bases. V lost 3 bases and J lost 7; bases outside the gene matches: 4. The CDR3 has 14 residues. Germline V gives CDR1 SGHTS, CDR2 YDEGEE. CDR3 sequence (DNA): TGTGCCAGCAGCTCGGGACAGAGGAATTCACCCCTCCACTTT. Residues: CASSSGQRNSPLHF. The full variable domain, its missing parts supplied by reference TRBV5-8 and TRBJ1-6, is EAGVTQSPTHLIKTRGQQATLRCSPISGHTSVYWYQQALGLGLQFLLWYDEGEERNRGNFPPRFSGRQFPNYSSELNVNALELEDSALYLCASSSGQRNSPLHFGNGTRLTVT.

Written as DNA, the CDR3 is TGTGCCAGCAGCGAACAGGGGGCTGGCAATCAGCCCCAGCATTTT. Translation: CASSEQGAGNQPQHF. This chain links TRBV7-2 with TRBJ1-5; 9 nucleotides align to TRBD1. V shed 5 bases and J 2 bases; nucleotides not matched to a gene: 4. The CDR3 is made up of 15 amino acids. Germline lookup yields CDR1 SGHTA and CDR2 FQGNSA.

V is TRBV19 and J is TRBJ1-4, with 9 nucleotides matching TRBD1. Per germline, CDR1 LNHDA and CDR2 SQIVND (reference sequence). CDR3 length equals 16 residues. V lost 3 bases and J lost 5; bases outside the gene matches: 7. The CDR3 bases are TGTGCCAGTAGTATGGGACAGGGTATGTCGAATGAAAAACTGTTTTTT. Translated: CASSMGQGMSNEKLFF.

The rearrangement joins TRBV19 to TRBJ2-5, with a possible D match to TRBD1 (7 bases). The length of the CDR3 is 15 residues. Germline V lookup: CDR1 LNHDA, CDR2 SQIVND (reference sequence). Trimming cost V 7 bases and J 3 bases, with 18 bases left between them. The CDR3 bases are TGTGCCAGTAACCCGATGGGCAGGGGGGAAGAGACCCAGTACTTC. Residues: CASNPMGRGEETQYF. Full variable domain (rest looked up from reference TRBV19 and TRBJ2-5): DGGITQSPKYLFRKEGQNVTLSCEQNLNHDAMYWYRQDPGQGLRLIYYSQIVNDFQKGDIAEGYSVSREKKESFPLTVTSAQKNPTAFYLCASNPMGRGEETQYFGPGTRLLVL.

This clone was picked up one time. The rearrangement joins TRBV6-5 to TRBJ1-1, with TRBD1 matching 8 bases. Germline CDR1 reads MNHEY; CDR2 reads SVGAGI. There are 14 residues in the CDR3. The V segment lost 0 bases and the J segment 5 bases; nucleotides outside the gene matches: 2. DNA of the CDR3: TGTGCCAGCAGTTACTCGACAGGGGAGACTGAAGCTTTCTTT. Translating it yields CASSYSTGETEAFF.

The gene calls are TRBV30 and TRBJ1-1; D might be TRBD1 (6 bases). The CDR3 runs 12 residues. V lost 0 bases, J lost 11 bases, and 13 bases lay in between. The V gene's germline CDR1 is GTSNPN and CDR2 SVGIG (reference sequence). CDR3 bases: TGTGCCTGGAGTGTGACAGGTTCGGGCGCTTTCTTT. Translation gives CAWSVTGSGAFF. Using reference TRBV30 and TRBJ1-1 for the parts outside the CDR3, the full variable domain is SQTIHQWPATLVQPVGSPLSLECTVEGTSNPNLYWYRQAAGRGLQLLFYSVGIGQISSEVPQNLSASRPQDRQFILSSKKLLLSDSGFYLCAWSVTGSGAFFGQGTRLTVV.

The chain is built from TRBV7-8 and TRBJ1-5; D gene ambiguous. From germline, CDR1 is SGHVS and CDR2 FQNEAQ. Trimming pared 5 bases from V and 2 bases from J, leaving 10 bases between. There are 14 residues in the CDR3. The CDR3 DNA reads TGTGCCAGCAGCCGAGGCACGGGCAATCAGCCCCAGCATTTT. Protein product: CASSRGTGNQPQHF. Supplemented by reference TRBV7-8 and TRBJ1-5, the full variable domain reads GAGVSQSPRYKVAKRGQDVALRCDPISGHVSLFWYQQALGQGPEFLTYFQNEAQLDKSGLPSDRFFAERPEGSVSTLKIQRTQQEDSAVYLCASSRGTGNQPQHFGDGTRLSIL.

The chain employs TRBV4-1 and TRBJ2-3, with D tentatively TRBD2 (6 bases). There are 15 residues in the CDR3. The V end lost 1 base, the J end lost 2 bases, and 10 bases lay between the germline ends. CDR1 MGHRA and CDR2 YSYEKL come from the germline V gene. For the CDR3, the DNA is TGCGCCAGCAGCCAAGGTTGGGGGGACACAGATACGCAGTATTTT. Its translation is CASSQGWGDTDTQYF.

The chain combines TRBV19 with TRBJ2-5; 7 bases agree with TRBD1. Germline trimming cut 5 bases from V and 5 bases from J; bases unmatched to any gene: 11. CDR3 length: 15 residues. CDR1 and CDR2 from the germline V gene are LNHDA and SQIVND (reference sequence). Here the CDR3 reads CASSGISTGWETQYF. The CDR3 region has the DNA TGTGCCAGTAGTGGAATATCGACAGGGTGGGAGACCCAGTACTTC.

The chain links TRBV9 to TRBJ2-3, with 10 bases lining up with TRBD2. This CDR3 has 17 amino acids. Germline lookup yields CDR1 SGDLS and CDR2 YYNGEE. Trimming took 3 bases from V and 4 from J; bases not matched to a gene: 11. DNA for the CDR3: TGTGCCAGCAGCGCCTCCCTAAGCGGGGGGGCCCCAGATACGCAGTATTTT. Translating it yields CASSASLSGGAPDTQYF.

The chain employs TRBV6-5 and TRBJ1-3, with 9 positions matching TRBD1. V was clipped by 6 bases and J by 0 bases; unmatched bases: 3. Germline V gene sequence: CDR1 MNHEY, CDR2 SVGAGI. The CDR3 length is 15 residues. The CDR3 DNA reads as TGTGCCAGCAGCTGGACAGGGGACTCTGGAAACACCATATATTTT. Protein product: CASSWTGDSGNTIYF.

The chain links TRBV5-1 to TRBJ2-7; 8 bases agree with TRBD1. The ends lost 0 bases at V and 2 bases at J; junction bases unmatched: 13. Germline lookup yields CDR1 SGHRS and CDR2 YFSETQ. The CDR3 loop spans 18 amino acids. CDR3 nucleotide sequence: TGCGCCAGCAGCTTGGACCAAGAGACAGGGGAGGCCACCTACGAGCAGTACTTC. The encoded protein is CASSLDQETGEATYEQYF.

In its sample, this clone was seen once. This chain connects TRBV12-3 or TRBV12-4 to TRBJ2-7, with D perhaps TRBD2 (6 bases). This CDR3 region has 11 residues. The V and J ends lost 6 bases and 7 bases respectively, with 10 bases between them. CDR3 in DNA: TGTGCCAGCAGAAACAGCGGGGAGCAGTACTTC. This translates into CASRNSGEQYF.

The chain carries TRBV7-8 and TRBJ2-7, with D perhaps matching TRBD1 (6 bases). Germline values: CDR1 SGHVS, CDR2 FQNEAQ. V was trimmed by 3 bases and J by 3 bases, leaving 9 bases between them. The CDR3 is 13 residues long. The CDR3 reads CASSLDSLYEQYF. DNA for the CDR3: TGTGCCAGCAGCTTGGACAGCCTCTACGAGCAGTACTTC.

V gene TRBV5-1 combines with J gene TRBJ2-1; 13 bases match TRBD2. CDR1 and CDR2 (germline): SGHRS, YFSETQ. Losses at the gene ends were 5 bases for V and 8 bases for J; bases not matched to a gene: 10. The CDR3 totals 16 residues. CDR3 amino acids: CASSRAGLAGLDEQFF. Here the CDR3 DNA reads TGCGCCAGCAGTCGTGCGGGACTAGCGGGACTTGATGAGCAGTTCTTC.

The chain joins TRBV19 to TRBJ2-1; TRBD2 matches at 9 bases. The CDR3 runs 15 residues. J was trimmed by 5 bases and V by 6 bases; bases with no gene match: 8. Germline-derived CDR1 and CDR2 are LNHDA and SQIVND (reference sequence). This CDR3 is CASRDGGLADNEQFF. In nucleotides, the CDR3 is TGTGCCAGTAGGGATGGGGGACTAGCCGACAATGAGCAGTTCTTC.

The chain has TRBV7-9 and TRBJ2-2, with 10 bases lining up with TRBD2. CDR3 size: 15 residues. V was pared by 5 bases and J by 5 bases, with 5 bases of the junction left unmatched. Germline V gives CDR1 SEHNR, CDR2 FQNEAQ (reference sequence). The CDR3 DNA reads as TGTGCCAGCAGCACCGGGACTAGCGCGACCGGGGAGCTGTTTTTT. Translation: CASSTGTSATGELFF.